This T cell receptor beta chain came from a study of blood T cell repertoires in COVID-19. Across the whole study: Nucleic acid was either cDNA or gDNA, and it came from T cells, B-cell-depleted T cells, or PBMCs.

TCRdb's table, derived via immunoSEQ multiplex PCR, lists solely in-frame clones and lacks some. Of just over 250,000 clones listed, 80% to 90% are singletons. Germline CDR1 reads SEHNR; CDR2 reads FQNEAQ (reference sequence). CDR3 length: 14 residues. J gave up 7 bases and V 0 bases, and 3 bases lay outside the gene matches. Cohort placement rested on clinical history that participants reported themselves. The sequenced sample was PBMCs or T cells enriched from blood (not recorded which). This receptor was taken from a man aged 30 to 39 with acute COVID-19. This chain joins TRBV7-9 and TRBJ1-5; 7 nucleotides match TRBD1. The CDR3 region has the DNA TGTGCCAGCAGCTTAGCAGGGGGCAGGCAGCCCCAGCATTTT. It translates to CASSLAGGRQPQHF.